This T cell receptor (beta chain) was sequenced for a study of blood T cells in healthy people across ages. Study-level results: Researchers report that TCR beta diversity correlated strongly with naive T cell percentage.

On this clonotype itself: What it binds is not known.

Germline lookup yields CDR1 SGHRS and CDR2 YFSETQ. V lost 4 bases and J lost 7, with 15 bases in between. This CDR3 is built from 14 residues. Alongside a J-beta primer mix, a sample-barcoded 5' primer served in a second PCR lasting about 7 to 12 cycles. A template-switch adaptor that had 12 random nucleotides put a tag on each cDNA molecule. TCRdb used MiXCR to reprocess the 5' RACE reads, holding one entry per CDR3 protein. The table shows about 1.4 million distinct CDR3 sequences, with approximately 59% occurring only once. The receptor's source is a man between 18 and 35 years old in good health. The specimen was blood. The rearrangement uses TRBV5-1 and TRBJ2-1; no definite D call. The CDR3 DNA follows: TGCGCCAGCAGCCCCGGCGTAGGGTTTAATGAGCAGTTCTTC. Translated, it gives CASSPGVGFNEQFF.